This T cell receptor (beta chain) derives from a study of blood T cell repertoires in COVID-19. Looking at the study overall: From the United States, Italy and Spain came samples of acute and convalescent COVID-19. PBMCs, B-cell-depleted T cells, or T cells were the source of the cDNA or gDNA that made up the material.

V dropped 4 bases and J dropped 8 bases, with 12 bases sitting between them. CDR3 size: 13 residues. Germline V gene data show CDR1 as LGHNA and CDR2 as YSLEER. Libraries were prepared by immunoSEQ multiplex PCR; TCRdb keeps only in-frame clonotypes and omits some of them. Of a few hundred thousand clones listed, around 90% were seen once; the top ten hold 2.2%. This TCR came from a woman aged 45-65 years who had recovered from COVID-19. The sample consisted of peripheral blood. This sequence joins TRBV4-3 and TRBJ2-4; D is ambiguous. The CDR3 DNA sequence: TGCGCCAGCAGCCCCAGAGACTTGGACATTCAGTACTTC. It yields the protein CASSPRDLDIQYF.